This T cell receptor beta chain emerged from a study of T-cell memory formation after mild COVID-19. General study results and limits: Among clones contracting day 15 to 85, CD4/CD8 was balanced, whereas later expanders leaned CD4+. Some responding clones appeared in pre-infection memory, suggesting cross-reactive memory joined.

TCRdb re-analysed the 5' RACE reads in MiXCR, keeping a single row per CDR3 protein. The table lists 150,000 or so distinct CDR3 sequences, 20% to 25% of them singletons. Concerning this clonotype itself: Its specificity is not known.

The junction had 0 bases not matched to a gene; V was cut back by 2 bases and J by 0 bases. Germline CDR1 reads ENHRY; CDR2 reads SYGVKD. There are 14 residues in the CDR3. The sequencing sample was made of PBMCs or a T cell subset sorted from them (not recorded which). This clonotype was obtained from an adult woman who had mild COVID-19 (a few samples of this study predate the infection). Cell type and time point are not known. The J gene is TRBJ2-7, the V gene TRBV10-3; 8 bases match TRBD1. CDR3 in amino acids: CAISEQGASYEQYF. CDR3 sequence (DNA): TGTGCCATCAGTGAGCAGGGGGCCTCCTACGAGCAGTACTTC.